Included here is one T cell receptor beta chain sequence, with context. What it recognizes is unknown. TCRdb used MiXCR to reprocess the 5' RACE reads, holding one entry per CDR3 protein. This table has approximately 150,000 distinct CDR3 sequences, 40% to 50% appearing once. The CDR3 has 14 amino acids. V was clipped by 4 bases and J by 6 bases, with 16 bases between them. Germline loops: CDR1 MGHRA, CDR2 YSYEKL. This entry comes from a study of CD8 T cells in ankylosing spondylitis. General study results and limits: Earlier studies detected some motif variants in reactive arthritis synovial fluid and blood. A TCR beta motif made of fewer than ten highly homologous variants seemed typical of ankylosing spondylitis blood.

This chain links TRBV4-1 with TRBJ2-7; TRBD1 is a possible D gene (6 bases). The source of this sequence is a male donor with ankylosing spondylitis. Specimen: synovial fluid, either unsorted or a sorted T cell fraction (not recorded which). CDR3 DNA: TGCGCCAGCAGCCCGTACAGGGTCGAGGGCGAGCAGTACTTC. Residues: CASSPYRVEGEQYF.